A selection of T cell receptor beta chains follows, all from one sample in a study of technical replicates of blood from several donors. Some clones are missing from TCRdb's copy, which holds only in-frame ones; the method was immunoSEQ multiplex PCR. The data show 60,000 to 65,000 clones, more than 85% seen once. Specimen: PBMCs. Receptors were obtained from a human donor in good health. Some clones in this sample may be carry-over from other donors' samples. The CDR3 runs from the conserved cysteine through the conserved F or W. D genes are given only for firm matches. The size entry is marked missing in some rows and otherwise reads once, few, many or a size class.

D gene: .; CDR3 length: 14; V gene: TRBV5-1; clone size: .; J gene: TRBJ1-2; CDR3 protein: CASSSNEGDNGYTF; CDR3 DNA: TGCGCCAGCAGCTCGAACGAAGGGGATAATGGCTACACCTTC
D gene: .; CDR3 length: 15; V gene: TRBV19; clone size: .; J gene: TRBJ1-5; CDR3 protein: CASSPTSASNQPQHF; CDR3 DNA: TGTGCCAGTAGTCCAACTAGCGCAAGCAATCAGCCCCAGCATTTT
D gene: TRBD2; CDR3 length: 13; V gene: TRBV30; clone size: .; J gene: TRBJ2-7; CDR3 protein: CAWRLAGGNEQYF; CDR3 DNA: TGTGCCTGGCGACTAGCGGGAGGCAACGAGCAGTACTTC
D gene: .; CDR3 length: 12; V gene: TRBV30; clone size: .; J gene: TRBJ1-5; CDR3 protein: CAWNQGNQPQHF; CDR3 DNA: TGTGCCTGGAATCAGGGGAATCAGCCCCAGCATTTT
D gene: .; CDR3 length: 14; V gene: TRBV29-1; clone size: .; J gene: TRBJ2-1; CDR3 protein: CSATGTKGGNEQFF; CDR3 DNA: TGCAGCGCCACCGGGACTAAAGGGGGCAATGAGCAGTTCTTC
D gene: TRBD2; CDR3 length: 17; V gene: TRBV4-2; clone size: .; J gene: TRBJ2-3; CDR3 protein: CASSQQLAGGSADTQYF; CDR3 DNA: TGTGCCAGCAGCCAACAACTAGCGGGGGGGAGCGCAGATACGCAGTATTTT
D gene: .; CDR3 length: 15; V gene: TRBV11-3; clone size: .; J gene: TRBJ2-5; CDR3 protein: CASSRTRGFQETQYF; CDR3 DNA: TGTGCCAGCAGCCGAACTAGAGGGTTCCAAGAGACCCAGTACTTC
D gene: TRBD2; CDR3 length: 15; V gene: TRBV7-9; clone size: .; J gene: TRBJ2-5; CDR3 protein: CASSSLSGGEETQYF; CDR3 DNA: TGTGCCAGCAGCTCCCTCAGCGGGGGCGAAGAGACCCAGTACTTC
D gene: TRBD1; CDR3 length: 16; V gene: TRBV28; clone size: once; J gene: TRBJ1-6; CDR3 protein: CASSFRKTGGRSPLHF; CDR3 DNA: TGTGCCAGCAGTTTCCGAAAGACAGGGGGCCGTTCACCCCTCCACTTT
D gene: TRBD1; CDR3 length: 16; V gene: TRBV6-5; clone size: .; J gene: TRBJ2-7; CDR3 protein: CASSSSMTGGSYEQYF; CDR3 DNA: TGTGCCAGCAGTTCCTCGATGACAGGGGGGTCTTACGAGCAGTACTTC
D gene: .; CDR3 length: 15; V gene: TRBV9; clone size: .; J gene: TRBJ2-3; CDR3 protein: CASSVAGVVSDTQYF; CDR3 DNA: TGTGCCAGCAGCGTAGCGGGAGTAGTCTCAGATACGCAGTATTTT
D gene: .; CDR3 length: 11; V gene: TRBV18; clone size: .; J gene: TRBJ2-7; CDR3 protein: CASSRSYEQYF; CDR3 DNA: TGTGCCAGCTCCCGTTCCTACGAGCAGTACTTC
D gene: .; CDR3 length: 14; V gene: TRBV5-6; clone size: .; J gene: TRBJ2-1; CDR3 protein: CASSLGGVHNEQFF; CDR3 DNA: TGTGCCAGCAGCTTGGGGGGGGTACACAATGAGCAGTTCTTC
D gene: .; CDR3 length: 14; V gene: TRBV11-2; clone size: .; J gene: TRBJ2-2; CDR3 protein: CASSRTLNTGELFF; CDR3 DNA: TGTGCCAGCAGCCGGACACTGAACACCGGGGAGCTGTTTTTT
D gene: TRBD2; CDR3 length: 15; V gene: TRBV7-2; clone size: .; J gene: TRBJ2-1; CDR3 protein: CASSSASGDYNEQFF; CDR3 DNA: TGTGCCAGCAGCTCCGCTAGCGGGGATTACAATGAGCAGTTCTTC
D gene: TRBD2; CDR3 length: 15; V gene: TRBV9; clone size: .; J gene: TRBJ2-3; CDR3 protein: CASSVAGLAGQAQYF; CDR3 DNA: TGTGCCAGCAGCGTAGCGGGACTAGCGGGCCAAGCGCAGTATTTT
D gene: .; CDR3 length: 11; V gene: TRBV5-1; clone size: few; J gene: TRBJ1-1; CDR3 protein: CASRGWTEAFF; CDR3 DNA: TGCGCCAGTAGGGGGTGGACTGAAGCTTTCTTT
D gene: .; CDR3 length: 16; V gene: TRBV5-1; clone size: .; J gene: TRBJ2-5; CDR3 protein: CASRPTLTAYQETQYF; CDR3 DNA: TGCGCCAGCAGACCGACCCTGACAGCGTACCAAGAGACCCAGTACTTC
D gene: .; CDR3 length: 13; V gene: TRBV6-4; clone size: .; J gene: TRBJ1-1; CDR3 protein: CASSLNWQTEAFF; CDR3 DNA: TGTGCCAGCAGTCTCAATTGGCAAACTGAAGCTTTCTTT
D gene: .; CDR3 length: 15; V gene: TRBV7-2; clone size: .; J gene: TRBJ2-1; CDR3 protein: CASSSPGRDYNEQFF; CDR3 DNA: TGTGCCAGCAGCTCCCCCGGCCGGGACTACAATGAGCAGTTCTTC
D gene: TRBD2; CDR3 length: 15; V gene: TRBV7-6; clone size: .; J gene: TRBJ2-2; CDR3 protein: CASSLSAGGSWELFF; CDR3 DNA: TGTGCCAGCAGCTTATCCGCGGGGGGGTCTTGGGAGCTGTTTTTT
D gene: TRBD1; CDR3 length: 14; V gene: TRBV5-8; clone size: .; J gene: TRBJ2-7; CDR3 protein: CASSVRQGGDEQYF; CDR3 DNA: TGTGCCAGCAGCGTTAGACAGGGGGGGGACGAGCAGTACTTC
D gene: TRBD1; CDR3 length: 15; V gene: TRBV7-7; clone size: .; J gene: TRBJ2-1; CDR3 protein: CASSTGTGIHNEQFF; CDR3 DNA: TGTGCCAGCAGCACGGGGACAGGGATCCACAATGAGCAGTTCTTC
D gene: .; CDR3 length: 12; V gene: TRBV2; clone size: .; J gene: TRBJ2-1; CDR3 protein: CASSLAYNEQFF; CDR3 DNA: TGTGCCAGCAGTCTAGCTTACAATGAGCAGTTCTTC
D gene: .; CDR3 length: 11; V gene: TRBV2; clone size: .; J gene: TRBJ2-2; CDR3 protein: CASSYTGELFF; CDR3 DNA: TGTGCCAGCAGCTATACCGGGGAGCTGTTTTTT
D gene: .; CDR3 length: 12; V gene: TRBV6-5; clone size: once; J gene: TRBJ2-4; CDR3 protein: CVVGDTKNIQYF; CDR3 DNA: TGTGTCGTCGGGGACACCAAAAACATTCAGTACTTC
D gene: .; CDR3 length: 16; V gene: TRBV7-6; clone size: .; J gene: TRBJ1-3; CDR3 protein: CASSPAGVLRGNTIYF; CDR3 DNA: TGTGCCAGCAGCCCCGCCGGGGTCCTGAGAGGGAACACCATATATTTT
D gene: .; CDR3 length: 17; V gene: TRBV6-1; clone size: .; J gene: TRBJ1-5; CDR3 protein: CASSEAVNPRGNQPQHF; CDR3 DNA: TGTGCCAGCAGTGAAGCGGTAAACCCCCGGGGCAATCAGCCCCAGCATTTT
D gene: .; CDR3 length: 17; V gene: TRBV7-2; clone size: .; J gene: TRBJ1-1; CDR3 protein: CASSPRGGRSLNTEAFF; CDR3 DNA: TGTGCCAGCAGCCCCCGGGGAGGGAGAAGCTTGAACACTGAAGCTTTCTTT
D gene: TRBD1; CDR3 length: 13; V gene: TRBV11-3; clone size: .; J gene: TRBJ2-7; CDR3 protein: CASSPGQGYEQYF; CDR3 DNA: TGTGCCAGCAGCCCGGGACAGGGGTACGAGCAGTACTTC
D gene: .; CDR3 length: 15; V gene: TRBV9; clone size: .; J gene: TRBJ2-3; CDR3 protein: CASSPLPGNTDTQYF; CDR3 DNA: TGTGCCAGCAGCCCCCTCCCGGGGAACACAGATACGCAGTATTTT
D gene: TRBD1; CDR3 length: 14; V gene: TRBV23-1; clone size: .; J gene: TRBJ1-1; CDR3 protein: CASSRDRVYTEAFF; CDR3 DNA: TGCGCCAGCAGCCGGGACAGGGTATACACTGAAGCTTTCTTT
D gene: TRBD2; CDR3 length: 13; V gene: TRBV29-1; clone size: .; J gene: TRBJ2-1; CDR3 protein: CSVIYSGGPKSIF; CDR3 DNA: TGCAGCGTTATTTACAGCGGGGGGCCAAAAAGCATCTTC
D gene: .; CDR3 length: 16; V gene: TRBV15; clone size: few; J gene: TRBJ2-6; CDR3 protein: CATSRDGASGANVLTF; CDR3 DNA: TGTGCCACCAGCAGAGATGGGGCCTCTGGGGCCAACGTCCTGACTTTC
D gene: .; CDR3 length: 15; V gene: TRBV27; clone size: .; J gene: TRBJ2-7; CDR3 protein: CASSFSAGAQNEQYF; CDR3 DNA: TGTGCCAGCAGTTTTTCGGCGGGGGCTCAGAACGAGCAGTACTTC
D gene: .; CDR3 length: 15; V gene: TRBV2; clone size: .; J gene: TRBJ2-3; CDR3 protein: CASRPGSMSTDTQYF; CDR3 DNA: TGTGCCAGCAGACCAGGTTCCATGAGCACAGATACGCAGTATTTT
D gene: .; CDR3 length: 16; V gene: TRBV19; clone size: .; J gene: TRBJ1-5; CDR3 protein: CASSPRGGRGNQPQHF; CDR3 DNA: TGTGCCAGTAGCCCCCGTGGAGGGAGGGGCAATCAGCCCCAGCATTTT
D gene: .; CDR3 length: 14; V gene: TRBV4-1; clone size: .; J gene: TRBJ1-1; CDR3 protein: CASSPGQGGTEAFF; CDR3 DNA: TGCGCCAGCAGCCCCGGTCAAGGGGGAACTGAAGCTTTCTTT
D gene: TRBD2; CDR3 length: 16; V gene: TRBV18; clone size: .; J gene: TRBJ2-7; CDR3 protein: CASSRGGRGSAYEQYF; CDR3 DNA: TGTGCCAGCTCCCGGGGGGGCAGGGGCTCTGCCTACGAGCAGTACTTC
D gene: TRBD2; CDR3 length: 15; V gene: TRBV5-4; clone size: .; J gene: TRBJ2-5; CDR3 protein: CASSLGAGGAETQYF; CDR3 DNA: TGTGCCAGCAGCTTGGGAGCGGGGGGAGCAGAGACCCAGTACTTC
D gene: .; CDR3 length: 12; V gene: TRBV7-2; clone size: .; J gene: TRBJ1-2; CDR3 protein: CASSPRSYGYTF; CDR3 DNA: TGTGCCAGCAGCCCACGCAGCTATGGCTACACCTTC
D gene: TRBD2; CDR3 length: 14; V gene: TRBV27; clone size: once; J gene: TRBJ2-1; CDR3 protein: CASSRTSSINEQFF; CDR3 DNA: TGTGCCAGCAGCCGGACTAGCTCGATCAATGAGCAGTTCTTC
D gene: TRBD1; CDR3 length: 16; V gene: TRBV14; clone size: .; J gene: TRBJ1-2; CDR3 protein: CASSRTGGRANYGYTF; CDR3 DNA: TGTGCCAGCAGTCGGACAGGGGGCCGAGCTAACTATGGCTACACCTTC
D gene: TRBD1; CDR3 length: 18; V gene: TRBV5-1; clone size: .; J gene: TRBJ2-7; CDR3 protein: CASSLAGQGVALVYEQYF; CDR3 DNA: TGCGCCAGCAGCTTGGCCGGTCAGGGGGTAGCTCTGGTCTACGAGCAGTACTTC
D gene: TRBD1; CDR3 length: 15; V gene: TRBV5-8; clone size: .; J gene: TRBJ2-1; CDR3 protein: CASSRPRQGYNEQFF; CDR3 DNA: TGTGCCAGCAGCCGTCCGAGACAGGGATACAATGAGCAGTTCTTC
D gene: TRBD1; CDR3 length: 16; V gene: TRBV5-4; clone size: .; J gene: TRBJ2-3; CDR3 protein: CASSLAGTGTINTQYF; CDR3 DNA: TGTGCCAGCAGCTTGGCGGGGACAGGGACGATTAATACGCAGTATTTT
D gene: TRBD2; CDR3 length: 15; V gene: TRBV4-1; clone size: .; J gene: TRBJ2-3; CDR3 protein: CASSQTPLAGGFMYF; CDR3 DNA: TGCGCCAGCAGCCAAACCCCCCTAGCGGGGGGGTTTATGTATTTT
D gene: .; CDR3 length: 12; V gene: TRBV15; clone size: .; J gene: TRBJ1-2; CDR3 protein: CATSRGGVGYTF; CDR3 DNA: TGTGCCACCAGCAGAGGCGGTGTGGGCTACACCTTC
D gene: .; CDR3 length: 16; V gene: TRBV6-5; clone size: .; J gene: TRBJ1-1; CDR3 protein: CASSYSTVGGGTEAFF; CDR3 DNA: TGTGCCAGCAGTTACTCGACGGTCGGGGGAGGGACTGAAGCTTTCTTT
D gene: TRBD2; CDR3 length: 15; V gene: TRBV5-6; clone size: few; J gene: TRBJ2-3; CDR3 protein: CASSFSSGGTDTQYF; CDR3 DNA: TGTGCCAGCAGCTTCAGTAGCGGGGGTACAGATACGCAGTATTTT
D gene: .; CDR3 length: 16; V gene: TRBV15; clone size: .; J gene: TRBJ2-3; CDR3 protein: CATSRVEGAQTDTQYF; CDR3 DNA: TGTGCCACCAGCAGAGTGGAGGGGGCGCAGACAGATACGCAGTATTTT
D gene: .; CDR3 length: 18; V gene: TRBV4-3; clone size: .; J gene: TRBJ1-3; CDR3 protein: CASSQDLVGGFSGNTIYF; CDR3 DNA: TGCGCCAGCAGCCAAGATCTTGTGGGGGGTTTCTCTGGAAACACCATATATTTT
D gene: TRBD1; CDR3 length: 13; V gene: TRBV5-4; clone size: .; J gene: TRBJ1-6; CDR3 protein: CASSRDRKSPLHF; CDR3 DNA: TGTGCCAGCAGCAGGGACAGAAAGTCACCCCTCCACTTT
D gene: .; CDR3 length: 12; V gene: TRBV6-6; clone size: .; J gene: TRBJ1-1; CDR3 protein: CASSQGGTEAFF; CDR3 DNA: TGTGCCAGCAGTCAGGGAGGGACTGAAGCTTTCTTT